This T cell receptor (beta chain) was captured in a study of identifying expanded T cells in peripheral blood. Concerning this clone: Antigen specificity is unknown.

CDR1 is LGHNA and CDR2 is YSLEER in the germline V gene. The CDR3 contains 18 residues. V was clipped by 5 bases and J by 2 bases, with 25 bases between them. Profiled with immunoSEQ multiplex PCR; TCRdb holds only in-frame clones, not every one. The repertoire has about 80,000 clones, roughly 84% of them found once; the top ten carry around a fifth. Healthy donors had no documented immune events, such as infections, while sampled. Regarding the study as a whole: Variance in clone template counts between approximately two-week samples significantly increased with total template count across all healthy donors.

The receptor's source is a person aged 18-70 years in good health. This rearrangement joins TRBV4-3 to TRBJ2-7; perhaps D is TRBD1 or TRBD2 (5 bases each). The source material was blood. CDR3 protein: CASSWGHVAPSKPYEQYF. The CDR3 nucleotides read TGCGCCAGCAGCTGGGGCCATGTAGCGCCCTCAAAACCCTACGAGCAGTACTTC.